This TCR beta chain was sequenced in a study of cytomegalovirus exposure and HLA in healthy donors. General study points: In a later analysis, TCR beta V- and J-gene trimming was associated with a missense DCLRE1C variant.

Comment on this clone: Its antigen remains unknown.

CDR1 is GTSNPN, CDR2 SVGIG, per germline (reference sequence). The CDR3 consists of 14 residues. The V gene lost 2 bases and the J gene lost 6 bases, with 17 bases spanning the gap. It was with 60 Vbeta and 13 Jbeta primers that the PCR ran. The assay was immunoSEQ multiplex PCR, and TCRdb's table has in-frame clones only and misses some. The table includes 220,000 or so clones, 82% detected once. The chain carries TRBV30 and TRBJ2-7, with D tentatively TRBD2 (6 bases). The receptor was derived from a middle-aged woman in good health and CMV-seronegative. The sample consisted of PBMCs. The chain's CDR3 is CAWSPPTGLPEQYF. CDR3 DNA sequence: TGTGCCTGGAGTCCCCCCACGGGACTCCCCGAGCAGTACTTC.